This T cell receptor (beta chain) was found in a study of TIL therapy for anti-PD-1-resistant metastatic lung cancer. Notes on this clone: What it binds is not known.

This sample's time point: pre-treatment sample, taken before nivolumab and TIL therapy. Adults with stage 4 NSCLC were enrolled in a phase I trial. Study-wide results and caveats: Patients were highly selected, enriched for treatment-naive, never-smoker and oncogene-addicted cases.

Sequencing used immunoSEQ v3. Using immunoSEQ multiplex PCR, the repertoire was profiled, and TCRdb retains in-frame clones only, with some absent. Here the sample spans 20,000 or so clones, under 90% being singletons. Sequencing was performed on blood, taken at baseline. The source is a person between 30 and 80 years old with non-small cell lung cancer.

As DNA, the CDR3 is TGCGCCAGCAGCCTAGGGACAGGGGTAGCAGATACGCAGTATTTT. This translates into CASSLGTGVADTQYF. The V gene is TRBV23-1, the J gene TRBJ2-3, with 10 bases matching TRBD1. TRBV23-1 is marked as an open reading frame, function uncertain. Trimming took 6 bases from V and 4 from J; bases not matched to a gene: 7. This CDR3 has 15 amino acids.